This TCR beta chain was captured by sequencing in a study of blood T cell repertoires in COVID-19. Participants had their cohort set by participant-reported clinical history. In germline, CDR1 is SGHTA, CDR2 FQGNSA. V was cut by 8 bases and J by 0 bases, with 13 bases left in between. CDR3 length: 15 residues. Measured with immunoSEQ multiplex PCR; TCRdb has only the in-frame clones, and not every one. Altogether almost 250,000 clones are present, over 75% being singletons, with the ten largest covering around 9.8%. The gene calls are TRBV7-2 and TRBJ2-2, with D unresolved. This receptor was identified in a woman aged 50 to 65 with acute COVID-19. The specimen was PBMCs or T cells enriched from blood (not recorded which). CDR3 DNA: TGTGCCAGCCTAGACTCGTCGCCGAACACCGGGGAGCTGTTTTTT. The encoded protein is CASLDSSPNTGELFF. The full variable domain, with the rest looked up from reference TRBV7-2 and TRBJ2-2, is GAGVSQSPSNKVTEKGKDVELRCDPISGHTALYWYRQSLGQGLEFLIYFQGNSAPDKSGLPSDRFSAERTGGSVSTLTIQRTQQEDSAVYLCASLDSSPNTGELFFGEGSRLTVL.